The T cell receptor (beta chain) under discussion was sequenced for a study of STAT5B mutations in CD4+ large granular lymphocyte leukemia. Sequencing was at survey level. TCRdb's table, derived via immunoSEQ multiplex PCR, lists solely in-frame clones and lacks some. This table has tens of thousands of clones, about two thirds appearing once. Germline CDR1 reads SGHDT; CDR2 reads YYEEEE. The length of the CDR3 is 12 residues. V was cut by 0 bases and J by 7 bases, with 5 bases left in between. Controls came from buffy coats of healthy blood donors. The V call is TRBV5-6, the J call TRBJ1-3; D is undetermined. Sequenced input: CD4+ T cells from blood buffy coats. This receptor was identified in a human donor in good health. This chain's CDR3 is CASSLGLNTIYF. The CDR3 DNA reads TGTGCCAGCAGCTTGGGGTTGAACACCATATATTTT.